Here is one T cell receptor beta chain with its context. Its antigen is not identified. Possible read error: a much larger clone is one base away. PCR was performed a second time for about 7 to 11 cycles using a sample-barcoded 5' primer and a J-beta primer mix. Template switching added a 12-random-nucleotide identifier to every cDNA molecule. Using its own MiXCR run on the 5' RACE reads, TCRdb lists one record per CDR3 protein. The table includes 630,000 or so distinct CDR3 sequences, under 30% detected once. This CDR3 comprises 16 residues. Germline CDR1 and CDR2: MNHNS and SASEGT. These data originate in a study of blood T cells in healthy people across ages. Each donor had roughly 10 milliliters of peripheral blood drawn. Isolated per sample were at least 7 million PBMCs. Whole-study results and caveats: It was the long-lived donors that had more naive CD4+ cells and higher diversity than aged donors.

The TCR sequence derives from a woman aged 80 or older in good health. The sequenced sample was blood. The chain links TRBV6-1 to TRBJ1-2, with 8 bases aligning to TRBD1. The CDR3 nucleotides read TGTGCCGGCAGTGAAGACCCCCGACAGGGGCGAATAGGCTACACCTTC. Its protein product is CAGSEDPRQGRIGYTF.